This T cell receptor (beta chain) was identified during a study of shared T cell receptors in the human thymus. Generated by immunoSEQ multiplex PCR, the TCRdb table keeps only in-frame clones and is missing some. The table lists 640,000 or so clones, roughly 86% of them singletons. This sample also appeared in a second study, on human thymus T cells. This second study notes: Obtained as resections during corrective heart surgery, the thymus tissue was then studied. V and J gene usage appeared biased in thymic and blood repertoires. Overlap was high between thymic repertoires from unrelated individuals, as reported in related research.

The material sequenced was thymocytes. The source of this sequence is a boy under two years old with a congenital heart defect.

CDR3 nucleotides: TGTGCTAGTGGTTTGGTACGACCCACCGACAGCCATAATCAGCCCCAGCATTTT. Protein product: CASGLVRPTDSHNQPQHF. The chain uses TRBV12-5 and TRBJ1-5; maybe TRBD1 (5 bases). CDR1 LGHNT and CDR2 FRNRAP come from the germline V gene. Trimming took 0 bases from V and 4 from J, leaving 19 bases between them. There are 18 residues in the CDR3.